This TCR beta chain emerged from a study of blood T cell repertoires in COVID-19 (dated by TCRdb to about 2020). Regarding the research as a whole: Samples from collaborators originated in the United States, Italy and Spain and spanned both the acute and convalescent phases of COVID-19. The prospective study material was composed of cDNA or gDNA derived from T cells, B-cell-depleted T cells, or PBMCs. The dataset comprised deeply sampled blood TCRbeta repertoires from subjects exposed to, actively infected with, or recovered from COVID-19. A freely available public database, intended as a resource for researchers studying the immune response to SARS-CoV-2, is where the repertoires were released. The samples were drawn from the first 160 participants of the ongoing ImmuneRACE study and from over a thousand subjects provided by 6 global collaborators. Sample metadata almost always included a de-identified subject ID, COVID-19 status, age in years and sex. Where available, HLA class I and class II types were taken from metadata supplied by the sample provider and were not determined by assay-based typing.

The full study reports these points: How much clinical and demographic metadata was included differed by source and by participant, and the metadata was provided uncurated.

For this clone: Its antigen is unknown. Base qualities are not at hand, and no much larger clone is one base apart.

TCRbeta CDR3 regions were amplified from genomic DNA using the immunoSEQ Assay, a bias-controlled multiplex PCR. In the paper's pipeline: The number of nucleated cells in each sample was estimated by amplification of reference gene primers within the assay. Sequence reads were collapsed and filtered to measure the absolute abundance of every unique TCRbeta CDR3 rearrangement. For each sample, productive Simpson clonality was calculated as the square root of Simpson's diversity index over productive rearrangements. TCRdb's version of the immuneACCESS table is confined to in-frame rearrangements and falls short of the full clone set. An unresolved V gene accounts for under half of the shortfall where checked; the remainder is of unknown origin. That table gives V, J and clone size, and the DNA gave D and trimming. In all, the sample holds 85,000 to 110,000 clones, and about 87% of those were seen once. The biggest ten clones account for about an eighth of the sample.

Whole blood was collected in K2EDTA tubes by collaborating institutions according to the institutions' own protocols. For TCRbeta analysis, collaborators shipped samples as frozen whole blood, isolated PBMCs, or DNA extracted from either of those sample types. The CDR3, from cysteine to phenylalanine, totals 14 residues. Solely the CDR3 DNA is kept, with 42 bases framed from the first base. Between the V and J ends, shortened by 6 bases and 5 bases respectively, the junction contains 16 bases. From a lookup of the germline V gene, CDR1 and CDR2 are SGHNT and YENEEA. The sample consisted of peripheral blood. This clonotype was obtained from a human donor in a cohort sampled during active or convalescent COVID-19. In this chain, TRBV11-3 is recombined with TRBJ1-1, and TRBD1 may be the D gene, going by 6 matching bases. The nucleotide sequence is TGTGCCAGCAGTAAGGGGGTGATTGATACTGAAGCTTTCTTT. The translation is CASSKGVIDTEAFF.